This note documents a single T cell receptor beta chain sequence. What it binds is unknown. Likely a read error: the CDR3 ends without its conserved phenylalanine or tryptophan. The sample comes from a study of blood T cells in healthy people across ages. Broader study findings: Roughly linearly, TCR beta diversity per million T cells fell as age increased. Underestimates were what the diversity estimates from one million T cells were considered to be.

Primed by a sample-barcoded 5' primer and a J-beta primer mix, a second PCR proceeded for 7 to 11 cycles. Each CDR3 protein gets one entry after TCRdb re-called the 5' RACE reads with MiXCR. The sample has approximately 800,000 distinct CDR3 sequences; more than 55% are singletons. The specimen was blood. The origin of this receptor is a man between 35 and 55 years old in good health.

The CDR3 sequence: CSASRGRSSYNEQFS. CDR3 DNA: TGCAGTGCTAGCAGGGGTCGAAGCTCCTACAATGAGCAGTTCTCC. This rearrangement joins TRBV20-1 to TRBJ2-1, with a tentative D call TRBD1 (6 bases). Trimming pared 3 bases from V and 0 bases from J, leaving 12 bases between. CDR1 is DFQATT and CDR2 is SNEGSKA in the germline V gene (reference sequence). This CDR3 has 15 residues.